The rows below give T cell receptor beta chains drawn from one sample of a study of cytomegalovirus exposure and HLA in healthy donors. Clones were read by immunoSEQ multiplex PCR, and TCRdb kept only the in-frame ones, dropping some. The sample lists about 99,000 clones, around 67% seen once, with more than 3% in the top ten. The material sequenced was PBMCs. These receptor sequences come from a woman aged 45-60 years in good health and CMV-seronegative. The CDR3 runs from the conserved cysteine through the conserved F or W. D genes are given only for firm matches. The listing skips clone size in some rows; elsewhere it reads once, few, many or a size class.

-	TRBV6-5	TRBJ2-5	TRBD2	TGTGCCAGCAGTCCCTCTAGCGGACAAGAGACCCAGTACTTC	CASSPSSGQETQYF
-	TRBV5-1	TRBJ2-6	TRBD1	TGCGCCAGCAGCCCCGGGATATCAGGACAGGGGGTCCTCTCTGGGGCCAACGTCCTGACTTTC	CASSPGISGQGVLSGANVLTF
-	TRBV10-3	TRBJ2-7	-	TGTGCCATCAGCCGACAGTCGAACTACGAGCAGTACTTC	CAISRQSNYEQYF
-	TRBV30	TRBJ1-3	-	TGTGCCTGGAGTCCTCCAGGGTGGCACGGAAACACCATATATTTT	CAWSPPGWHGNTIYF
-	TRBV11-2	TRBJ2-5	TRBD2	TGTGCCAGCAGCTCTACTAGCGGGAGGGCCTTGGAGACCCAGTACTTC	CASSSTSGRALETQYF
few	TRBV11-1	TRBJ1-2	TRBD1	TGTGCCAGCAGTAAGCAGACAGGGGATCATGGCTACACCTTC	CASSKQTGDHGYTF
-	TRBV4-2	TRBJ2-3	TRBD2	TGTGCCAGCAGCCAGGACCTAGCGGGAGTTGGAGATACGCAGTATTTT	CASSQDLAGVGDTQYF
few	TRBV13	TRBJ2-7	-	TGTGCCAGCAGCGAAACCGCAGGATCCGGCTCCTACGAGCAGTACTTC	CASSETAGSGSYEQYF
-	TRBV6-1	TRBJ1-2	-	TGTGCCAGCGAGATCGGTGGGGCATGGAACTATGGCTACACCTTC	CASEIGGAWNYGYTF
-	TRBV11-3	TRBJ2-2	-	TGTGCCAGCGTTCAGGGCGCGAACACCGGGGAGCTGTTTTTT	CASVQGANTGELFF
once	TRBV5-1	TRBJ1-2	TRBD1	TGCGCCAGCAGTCAGGGACAGGGGAACTATGGCTACACCTTC	CASSQGQGNYGYTF
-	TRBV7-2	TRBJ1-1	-	TGTGCCAGCAGCTTAGCAGGGGTCCGAACTGAAGCTTTCTTT	CASSLAGVRTEAFF
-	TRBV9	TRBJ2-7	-	TGTGCCAGCAGCCCCCGTCTGGGCGGGCCTTGGTACGAGCAGTACTTC	CASSPRLGGPWYEQYF
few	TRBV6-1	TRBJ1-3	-	TGTGCCAGCAGACAGTCTAACGGAAACACCATATATTTT	CASRQSNGNTIYF
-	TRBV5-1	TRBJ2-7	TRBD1	TGCGTCAGCAGCTTGGACAGGGAGTCAGCCGAGCAGTACTTC	CVSSLDRESAEQYF
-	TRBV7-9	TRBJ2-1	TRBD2	TGTGCCAGCAGCTTTAACGGGGGGCTAGCGGGTCGAGTGGAGAATGAGCAGTTCTTC	CASSFNGGLAGRVENEQFF